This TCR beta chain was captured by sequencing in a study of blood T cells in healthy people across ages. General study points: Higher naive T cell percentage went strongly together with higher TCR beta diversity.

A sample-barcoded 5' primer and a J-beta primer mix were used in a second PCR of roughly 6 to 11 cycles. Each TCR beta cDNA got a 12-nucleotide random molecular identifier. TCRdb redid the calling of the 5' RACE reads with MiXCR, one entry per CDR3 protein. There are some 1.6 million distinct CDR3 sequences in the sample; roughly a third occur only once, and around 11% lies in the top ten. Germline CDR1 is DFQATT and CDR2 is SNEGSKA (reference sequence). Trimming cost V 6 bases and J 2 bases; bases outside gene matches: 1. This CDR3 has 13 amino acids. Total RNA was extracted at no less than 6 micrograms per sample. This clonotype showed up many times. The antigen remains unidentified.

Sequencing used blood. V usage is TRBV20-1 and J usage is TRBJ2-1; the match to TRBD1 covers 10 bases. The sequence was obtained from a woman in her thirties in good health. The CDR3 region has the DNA TGCAGTGCGGACAGGGGGGCCTACAATGAGCAGTTCTTC. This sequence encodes CSADRGAYNEQFF.